These 31 T cell receptor beta chains share one sample of origin, sequenced in a study of T-cell memory formation after mild COVID-19. TCRdb passed the 5' RACE reads through MiXCR, listing each CDR3 protein once. Of some 250,000 distinct CDR3 sequences in the sample, about 20% are singletons; the top ten hold 23%. What was sequenced was PBMCs or a T cell subset sorted from them (not recorded which). The receptors were sampled from a man aged 18 to 30 who had mild COVID-19 (a few samples of this study predate the infection). Cell type and time point are not known.

A few counts support this clonotype. V gene TRBV6-5 combines with J gene TRBJ2-7, with TRBD1 identical over 8 bases. This CDR3 contains 14 residues. The germline gives CDR1 MNHEY, CDR2 SVGAGI. Losses at the gene ends were 6 bases for V and 0 bases for J; bases not matched to a gene: 4. This CDR3 is CASSRTGNSYEQYF. CDR3 in DNA: TGTGCCAGCAGCCGGACAGGGAACTCCTACGAGCAGTACTTC.

This clonotype has just a few counts. The CDR3 region has the DNA TGTGCCAGCAGCACCCGACCCTATGGCTACACCTTC. It is translated as CASSTRPYGYTF. This chain links TRBV7-8 with TRBJ1-2; D is undetermined. V was clipped by 5 bases and J by 4 bases, with 8 bases between them. CDR3 length equals 12 residues. Germline-derived CDR1 and CDR2 are SGHVS and FQNEAQ. The full variable domain, with the rest looked up from reference TRBV7-8 and TRBJ1-2, is GAGVSQSPRYKVAKRGQDVALRCDPISGHVSLFWYQQALGQGPEFLTYFQNEAQLDKSGLPSDRFFAERPEGSVSTLKIQRTQQEDSAVYLCASSTRPYGYTFGSGTRLTVV.

In its sample, this clonotype was seen many times. This sequence joins TRBV29-1 and TRBJ2-1; 7 bases match TRBD1. There are 17 residues in the CDR3. Unmatched junction bases numbered 13, after V lost 1 base and J lost 4 bases. The germline CDR1 and CDR2 sequences are SQVTM and ANQGSEA. The CDR3 DNA reads TGCAGCGTTGAAGGGGAAATAGGGGGCGCCGGTTACAATGAGCAGTTCTTC. It specifies CSVEGEIGGAGYNEQFF.

This clonotype was observed at least ten times. The genes are TRBV7-9 and TRBJ2-1; 12 bases align to TRBD2. The V gene's germline CDR1 is SEHNR and CDR2 FQNEAQ (reference sequence). CDR3 length: 18 residues. The V and J ends lost 5 bases and 0 bases, in that order; junction bases with no gene match: 8. The CDR3 spells CASSLGLAGTSSYNEQFF. CDR3 nucleotide sequence: TGTGCCAGCAGCCTCGGACTAGCGGGGACCAGCTCCTACAATGAGCAGTTCTTC.

This chain uses TRBV7-2 with TRBJ1-5; D unclear. V shed 1 base and J shed 5 bases, with 12 bases lying between them. Per the germline V gene, CDR1 is SGHTA and CDR2 is FQGNSA. This CDR3 spans 15 amino acids. Written as DNA, the CDR3 is TGTGCCAGCAGCTTAGGTTCGGCAGTTCATCAGCCCCAGCATTTT. Protein sequence: CASSLGSAVHQPQHF.

The CDR3 region is CASIPRRAGDRYGYTF. The CDR3 nucleotides read TGTGCCAGCATCCCCCGGCGGGCAGGGGATAGGTACGGCTACACCTTC. This chain joins TRBV21-1 and TRBJ1-2; no DNA check was done on the table's D call, TRBD1. TRBV21-1 is annotated as a pseudogene. The CDR3 consists of 16 residues.

This clonotype was found many times. This chain connects TRBV7-2 to TRBJ2-7; perhaps TRBD1 as D (6 bases). The germline V gene encodes CDR1 SGHTA and CDR2 FQGNSA. CDR3 size: 12 residues. V was trimmed by 6 bases and J by 3 bases, leaving 9 bases between them. This chain's CDR3 is CASREDSYEQYF. In DNA form, the CDR3 reads TGTGCCAGCAGGGAGGACAGCTACGAGCAGTACTTC.

Only a few counts were recorded for this clonotype. The CDR3 spells CASSFRGVYEKLFF. The DNA of the CDR3 is TGTGCCAGCAGTTTCCGAGGGGTTTATGAAAAACTGTTTTTT. This sequence joins TRBV28 and TRBJ1-4, with D perhaps matching TRBD1 (5 bases). The germline CDR1 and CDR2 sequences are MDHEN and SYDVKM. The CDR3 sequence is 14 residues long. Trimming pared 3 bases from V and 6 bases from J, leaving 11 bases between.

This clonotype has only a few counts. The V call is TRBV25-1, the J call TRBJ1-2; maybe TRBD1 (6 bases). This CDR3 has 14 residues. Germline assignment: CDR1 MGHDK and CDR2 SYGVNS. Trimming stripped 2 bases from V and 3 bases from J, with 10 bases between. Here the CDR3 DNA reads TGTGCCAGCAGTGAAGCTGGGGGCCACTATGGCTACACCTTC. It is translated as CASSEAGGHYGYTF.

Only a few counts were recorded for this clonotype. The J gene is TRBJ1-2, the V gene TRBV6-9; D uncertain. The CDR3 length is 13 residues. Trimming pared 8 bases from V and 5 bases from J, leaving 15 bases between. From germline, CDR1 is MNHGY and CDR2 SVAAGI. CDR3 DNA sequence: TGTGCCAGCCAGTGGCAGTTGATGTATGGCTACACCTTC. Its translation: CASQWQLMYGYTF.

The table lists this clonotype with a count of one. J is TRBJ2-1 and V is TRBV9, with TRBD2 matching over 11 bases. CDR1 and CDR2 (germline): SGDLS, YYNGEE. The CDR3 has 16 amino acids. Losses at the gene ends were 0 bases for V and 6 bases for J; bases not matched to a gene: 5. The CDR3 here is CASSVAISGGANEQFF. CDR3 DNA sequence: TGTGCCAGCAGCGTAGCTATTAGCGGGGGGGCCAATGAGCAGTTCTTC.

The chain recombines TRBV7-9 with TRBJ1-4; 11 nucleotides align to TRBD1. J was trimmed by 7 bases and V by 5 bases; bases with no gene match: 3. CDR1 and CDR2 from the germline V gene are SEHNR and FQNEAQ (reference sequence). The CDR3 length is 14 residues. CDR3 coding DNA: TGTGCCAGCAGCCAAGGACAGGGGGCTGAAAAACTGTTTTTT. Its protein product is CASSQGQGAEKLFF.

This clonotype was found a few times. This may stem from a read error, because a much larger clone lies one nucleotide away. V gene TRBV11-2 combines with J gene TRBJ2-3, with 11 bases that match TRBD2. Germline V gives CDR1 SGHAT, CDR2 FQNNGV. The CDR3 totals 17 residues. V was pared by 1 base and J by 2 bases, with 5 bases of the junction left unmatched. The CDR3 nucleotides are TGTGCCAGCAGCTTAGGTGTTAGCGGGGGGGACACAGATACGCAGTATTTT. This sequence encodes CASSLGVSGGDTDTQYF.

The chain couples TRBV29-1 to TRBJ2-5; TRBD1 agrees at 7 bases. There are 12 residues in the CDR3. Unmatched junction bases numbered 1, after V lost 3 bases and J lost 3 bases. CDR1 SQVTM and CDR2 ANQGSEA come from the germline V gene. The CDR3 nucleotides read TGCAGCGTTGAGGGGACAGAAGAGACCCAGTACTTC. As protein: CSVEGTEETQYF.

Only a few counts were recorded for this clonotype. The chain uses TRBV6-2 or TRBV6-3 and TRBJ2-3, with D perhaps matching TRBD2 (5 bases). There are 17 residues in the CDR3. Trimming removed 8 bases from V and 6 bases from J, with 27 bases in between. Germline V lookup: CDR1 MNHEY, CDR2 SVGEGT. The CDR3 region is CASVDPRLRGSEDTQYF. CDR3 DNA: TGTGCCAGCGTTGATCCACGGCTCCGGGGATCTGAGGATACGCAGTATTTT.

V usage is TRBV28 and J usage is TRBJ2-5; D is undetermined. Deletions cut 7 bases from V and 1 base from J, with 10 bases between. The CDR3 runs to 13 residues. Looked up from germline, CDR1 is MDHEN and CDR2 is SYDVKM. The CDR3 sequence: CASIGRIQETQYF. CDR3 bases: TGTGCCAGCATAGGACGGATCCAAGAGACCCAGTACTTC.

This chain connects TRBV4-3 to TRBJ1-5, with unresolved D. Trimming removed 0 bases from V and 1 base from J, with 13 bases in between. Germline CDR1 reads LGHNA; CDR2 reads YSLEER. The CDR3 spans 17 residues. CDR3 bases: TGCGCCAGCAGCCAAGATCTCGCCGCGTACAGCAATCAGCCCCAGCATTTT. Translated: CASSQDLAAYSNQPQHF.

This clonotype has a handful of counts. This sequence joins TRBV12-3 or TRBV12-4 and TRBJ1-1, with D tentatively TRBD1 (5 bases). The CDR3 sequence is 14 residues long. The V gene lost 5 bases and the J gene lost 7 bases, with 17 bases spanning the gap. This chain's CDR3 is CASSHARQGGEAFF. DNA of the CDR3: TGTGCCAGCAGTCACGCACGTCAGGGAGGTGAAGCTTTCTTT.

To note about this clonotype: Germline is not matched at one junction end, which may reflect a read error. The genes are TRBV28 and TRBJ2-1; D is ambiguous. CDR3 size: 16 residues. Germline CDR1 is MDHEN and CDR2 is SYDVKM. CDR3 sequence reads: CASRPTGLTSHNEQFF. CDR3 in DNA: TGTGCCAGCAGACCCACGGGCCTGACCTCCCACAATGAGCAGTTCTTC.

This clonotype came up a few times. The chain recombines TRBV5-1 with TRBJ2-2; D may be TRBD1 (7 bases). V lost 4 bases and J 1 base, leaving 14 bases between the germline ends. The CDR3 length is 16 residues. Per the germline V gene, CDR1 is SGHRS and CDR2 is YFSETQ. The CDR3: CASSLFQGGNTGELFF. The DNA for the CDR3 is TGCGCCAGCAGCCTGTTCCAGGGGGGGAACACCGGGGAGCTGTTTTTT.

This chain connects TRBV7-9 to TRBJ1-6; a possible D gene is TRBD1 (6 bases). Trimming pared 5 bases from V and 8 bases from J, leaving 16 bases between. Germline assignment: CDR1 SEHNR and CDR2 FQNEAQ (reference sequence). The length of the CDR3 is 15 residues. The CDR3 coding sequence is TGTGCCAGCAGCATTTCGACAGGTTACCATTCACCCCTCCACTTT. It yields the protein CASSISTGYHSPLHF.

Only a few counts were recorded for this clonotype. The chain has TRBV28 and TRBJ1-5, with a tentative D call TRBD1 (5 bases). This CDR3 comprises 14 residues. CDR1 and CDR2 from the germline V gene are MDHEN and SYDVKM. Trimming removed 6 bases at V and 6 bases at J, with 15 bases between. The CDR3 coding sequence is TGTGCCAGCAGCCCTGCGGGGGGGGGTCAGCCCCAGCATTTT. It specifies CASSPAGGGQPQHF. The variable domain in full, completed from reference TRBV28 and TRBJ1-5, reads DVKVTQSSRYLVKRTGEKVFLECVQDMDHENMFWYRQDPGLGLRLIYFSYDVKMKEKGDIPEGYSVSREKKERFSLILESASTNQTSMYLCASSPAGGGQPQHFGDGTRLSIL.

This chain uses TRBV7-2 with TRBJ2-5; no definite D call. Germline-derived CDR1 and CDR2 are SGHTA and FQGNSA. The V end was cut by 3 bases, the J end by 0 bases, with 8 bases between. The CDR3 is 14 residues long. CDR3 sequence reads: CASSFNGYQETQYF. The CDR3 nucleotides are TGTGCCAGCAGCTTTAACGGGTACCAAGAGACCCAGTACTTC.

This clonotype was recorded many times. V and J are TRBV5-1 and TRBJ1-2; TRBD1 matches at 8 bases. With V trimmed by 4 bases and J by 4 bases, 6 bases remained unmatched. The CDR3 is 14 amino acids. CDR1 SGHRS and CDR2 YFSETQ come from the germline V gene. This CDR3 is CASSTGQGGYGYTF. DNA of the CDR3: TGCGCCAGCAGCACAGGACAGGGCGGCTATGGCTACACCTTC. Using reference TRBV5-1 and TRBJ1-2 for the parts outside the CDR3, the full variable domain is KAGVTQTPRYLIKTRGQQVTLSCSPISGHRSVSWYQQTPGQGLQFLFEYFSETQRNKGNFPGRFSGRQFSNSRSEMNVSTLELGDSALYLCASSTGQGGYGYTFGSGTRLTVV.

V usage is TRBV15 and J usage is TRBJ1-5, with D unclear. Trimming left V 1 base short and J 7 bases short, with 17 bases between. The germline gives CDR1 LNHNV, CDR2 YYDKDF (reference sequence). The length of the CDR3 is 16 residues. The CDR3: CATSRGPLPRFQPQHF. The CDR3 DNA reads as TGTGCCACCAGCAGAGGCCCGCTACCCAGGTTCCAGCCCCAGCATTTT.

This clonotype was seen once. The rearrangement uses TRBV28 and TRBJ2-1, with D unresolved. The CDR3 covers 11 residues. V dropped 11 bases and J dropped 4 bases, with 9 bases sitting between them. Germline values: CDR1 MDHEN, CDR2 SYDVKM. CDR3 nucleotide sequence: TGTGCCCACTCCGAGTACAATGAGCAGTTCTTC. Its translation is CAHSEYNEQFF.

The chain uses TRBV4-1 and TRBJ2-5; TRBD2 is a possible D gene (6 bases). Germline CDR1 and CDR2: MGHRA and YSYEKL. This CDR3 is built from 12 residues. V was pared by 3 bases and J by 9 bases, with 11 bases between. The chain's CDR3 is CASSQVAEAQYF. CDR3 bases: TGCGCCAGCAGCCAGGTAGCGGAGGCCCAGTACTTC.

The chain combines TRBV12-3 or TRBV12-4 with TRBJ1-6; no clear D gene. Trimming stripped 6 bases from V and 9 bases from J, with 9 bases between. This CDR3 region has 12 residues. The CDR3 DNA follows: TGTGCCAGCAGCATGCGGGGTTCACCCCTCCACTTT. This codes for CASSMRGSPLHF.

This clonotype has just a few counts. The V call is TRBV10-3, the J call TRBJ1-3; 9 bases map to TRBD1. J gave up 0 bases and V 4 bases, and 13 bases lay outside the gene matches. This CDR3 region has 19 residues. CDR1 and CDR2 from the germline V gene are ENHRY and SYGVKD. The CDR3 nucleotides are TGTGCCATCAGTGCAGTTGTATCGGACAGGGGTCTCTCTGGAAACACCATATATTTT. It yields the protein CAISAVVSDRGLSGNTIYF.

The genes are TRBV4-3 and TRBJ2-3; 8 bases agree with TRBD2. Germline V CDR1 and CDR2: LGHNA, YSLEER. This CDR3 region has 16 residues. V lost 0 bases to trimming and J lost 4 bases; unmatched junction nucleotides: 6. The CDR3 region is CASSQDRGGGSDTQYF. The CDR3 nucleotides are TGCGCCAGCAGCCAAGATCGAGGCGGGGGGTCAGATACGCAGTATTTT.

This clonotype was recorded at least ten times. The rearrangement links TRBV5-1 to TRBJ2-7; 7 nucleotides agree with TRBD1. This CDR3 is built from 15 residues. The germline V gene has CDR1 SGHRS and CDR2 YFSETQ. V shed 3 bases and J 5 bases; nucleotides not matched to a gene: 11. CDR3 region: CASSWTTGLGNEQYF. CDR3 DNA sequence: TGCGCCAGCAGCTGGACGACAGGGCTAGGGAACGAGCAGTACTTC.